The rows below give T cell receptor beta chains drawn from one sample of a study of shared clonotypes between healthy human individuals. Libraries were prepared by immunoSEQ multiplex PCR; TCRdb keeps only in-frame clonotypes and omits some of them. The sample holds roughly 400,000 clones, about 97% seen once. Sequencing input: memory CD8+ T cells sorted from blood. The receptor set was obtained from a man between 25 and 39 years old in good health. Both conserved end residues are part of each CDR3. The D gene is left open where the match is weak. The size of a clone is reported for some rows only, either as once, few or many, or as a class for expanded clones.

size	V	length	J	D	DNA	CDR3
-	TRBV6-5	12	TRBJ2-7	-	TGTGCCAGCAGTTATCGGGGCTACGAGCAGTACTTC	CASSYRGYEQYF
-	TRBV30	16	TRBJ2-3	TRBD2	TGTGCCTGGAGTGTTGTAGCGGGAGGCAACACAGATACGCAGTATTTT	CAWSVVAGGNTDTQYF
-	TRBV5-6	15	TRBJ2-3	TRBD1	TGTGCCAGCAGCTTGGGCAGGGGGCTGGCAGATACGCAGTATTTT	CASSLGRGLADTQYF
-	TRBV9	14	TRBJ2-1	-	TGTGCCAGCAGCGTAGCTACGCCGGGAGAAGAGCAGTTCTTC	CASSVATPGEEQFF
-	TRBV28	12	TRBJ2-5	-	TGTGCCAGCAAGTTGGCGGGAGAGACCCAGTACTTC	CASKLAGETQYF
-	TRBV6-6	14	TRBJ1-1	-	TGTGCCAGCCGGACAGTTCGGTGGGACACTGAAGCTTTCTTT	CASRTVRWDTEAFF
-	TRBV5-1	16	TRBJ2-5	-	TGCGCCAGCAGCTTGGGGGATACCGTAATCCAAGAGACCCAGTACTTC	CASSLGDTVIQETQYF
-	TRBV11-1	12	TRBJ1-2	-	TGTGCCAGCAGCCGGGACAACTATGGCTACACCTTC	CASSRDNYGYTF
-	TRBV30	16	TRBJ2-2	TRBD2	TGTGCCTGGAGTGTACCCACTACTAGCGGCGCCGGGGAGCTGTTTTTT	CAWSVPTTSGAGELFF
-	TRBV28	13	TRBJ2-7	-	TGTGCCAGCAGTTTGGTCGCTGGTAACGAGCAGTACTTC	CASSLVAGNEQYF
-	TRBV4-1	15	TRBJ2-3	TRBD2	TGCGCCAGCAGCCAATTACGCGGGAGTGCAGATACGCAGTATTTT	CASSQLRGSADTQYF
-	TRBV28	16	TRBJ1-4	TRBD1	TGTGCCAGCAGTCCGCTGACAGGGTCAACTAATGAAAAACTGTTTTTT	CASSPLTGSTNEKLFF
-	TRBV5-4	16	TRBJ2-7	TRBD1	TGTGCCAGCAGCTTCCCCGGGACAGGGGGCTCCTACGAGCAGTACTTC	CASSFPGTGGSYEQYF
once	TRBV9	16	TRBJ2-2	TRBD2	TGTGCCAGCAGAGATAGTCTAGCGGGAGACACCGGGGAGCTGTTTTTT	CASRDSLAGDTGELFF
-	TRBV6-1	15	TRBJ1-1	TRBD1	TGTGCCAGCAGTGAAGATGGCAGGGGGTTCAGTGAAGCTTTCTTT	CASSEDGRGFSEAFF
-	TRBV4-1	15	TRBJ2-3	TRBD2	TGCGCCAGCAGCCGTAGCGGGAGGGCCAAAGATACGCAGTATTTT	CASSRSGRAKDTQYF
-	TRBV11-2	16	TRBJ1-5	TRBD1	TGTGCCAGCATCGATCCTAACAGGGGCCTCAATCAGCCCCAGCATTTT	CASIDPNRGLNQPQHF
-	TRBV21-1	16	TRBJ2-7	-	TGTGCCAGCAGGGCCCTAGTGTGCGGGAGCTCCTACGAGCAGTACTTC	CASRALVCGSSYEQYF
-	TRBV7-6	14	TRBJ1-3	-	TGTGCCAGCAGCTTAGTGGCAGGGGGAAACACCATATATTTT	CASSLVAGGNTIYF
once	TRBV18	12	TRBJ2-7	-	TGTGCCAGCTCACCACCAGGCTACGAGCAGTACTTC	CASSPPGYEQYF
once	TRBV5-1	17	TRBJ2-3	-	TGCGCCAGCAGCTTGGCCATTGGTAGAACTAGCACAGATACGCAGTATTTT	CASSLAIGRTSTDTQYF
-	TRBV28	15	TRBJ2-2	TRBD1	TGTGCCAGCAGGATTAGGACAGGGAACACCGGGGAGCTGTTTTTT	CASRIRTGNTGELFF
-	TRBV30	13	TRBJ2-3	-	TGTGCCTGGAGTGTGACATACACTGATACGCAGTATTTT	CAWSVTYTDTQYF
-	TRBV7-9	14	TRBJ2-3	-	TGTGCCAGCAGCTTAAACTCGGGCGCAGATACGCAGTATTTT	CASSLNSGADTQYF
-	TRBV5-1	15	TRBJ2-7	TRBD2	TGCGCCAGCAGCCAGGGACTACAGTGGAGCTACGAGCAGTACTTC	CASSQGLQWSYEQYF
-	TRBV6-5	13	TRBJ1-2	-	TGTGCCAGCAGTTACGGTCGGGCCTATGGCTACACCTTC	CASSYGRAYGYTF
-	TRBV7-6	14	TRBJ2-1	TRBD2	TGTGCCAGCAGCTTAGGACTAGCGGGAGTTGAGCAGTTCTTC	CASSLGLAGVEQFF
-	TRBV30	15	TRBJ2-4	TRBD1	TGTGCCTGGAGGGGGACAGGGAGACTCAGAAACATTCAGTACTTC	CAWRGTGRLRNIQYF
-	TRBV5-1	15	TRBJ2-6	-	TGCGCCAGCAGCTCCTCGATCTCTGGGGCCAACGTCCTGACTTTC	CASSSSISGANVLTF
-	TRBV20-1	10	TRBJ1-2	-	TGCAGTGCTCGGGGTGGGGGCTACACCTTC	CSARGGGYTF
-	TRBV4-1	15	TRBJ2-2	-	TGCGCCAGCAGCCAAGAATGGACAGACACCGGGGAGCTGTTTTTT	CASSQEWTDTGELFF
-	TRBV30	13	TRBJ1-2	-	TGTGCCTGGAGTCGTAAGGGGCTGGGGGGCTACACCTTC	CAWSRKGLGGYTF
once	TRBV28	15	TRBJ2-3	TRBD1	TGTGCCAGCAGCCTGACAGGGGGTGGTACAGATACGCAGTATTTT	CASSLTGGGTDTQYF
-	TRBV11-2	14	TRBJ2-1	-	TGTGCCAGCAGCTTAGTAGAGCGCAGCAATGAGCAGTTCTTC	CASSLVERSNEQFF
-	TRBV20-1	10	TRBJ2-1	TRBD1	TGCAGTGCTAACAGGGGTGAGCAGTTCTTC	CSANRGEQFF
-	TRBV27	13	TRBJ2-7	-	TGTGCCAGCAGTTTAAGGTTCTCCTACGAGCAGTACTTC	CASSLRFSYEQYF
-	TRBV7-9	13	TRBJ2-3	-	TGTGCCAGCAGCTTAGCGCAGGGGTTTACGCAGTATTTT	CASSLAQGFTQYF
-	TRBV20-1	11	TRBJ2-5	-	TGCAGTGCTGGCCGGGGGGAGACCCAGTACTTC	CSAGRGETQYF
-	TRBV29-1	13	TRBJ1-3	-	TGCAGCGCTACCCCCTCGTCCGGAAACACCATATATTTT	CSATPSSGNTIYF
-	TRBV6-5	13	TRBJ1-1	-	TGTGCCAGCAGGTCGGGTCCCTACACTGAAGCTTTCTTT	CASRSGPYTEAFF
-	TRBV29-1	16	TRBJ1-3	-	TGCAGCGCCCTAGGACGGGCTGACAACTCTGGAAACACCATATATTTT	CSALGRADNSGNTIYF
-	TRBV7-9	14	TRBJ2-5	-	TGTGCCAGCAGCCTCCGGAGTTCTGGGGAGACCCAGTACTTC	CASSLRSSGETQYF
once	TRBV7-9	14	TRBJ2-7	TRBD2	TGTGCCAGCAGCCGGAGCGGGAGTAATTACGAGCAGTACTTC	CASSRSGSNYEQYF
-	TRBV11-2	17	TRBJ2-3	TRBD1	TGTGCCAGCAGCTTATACAGACAGGGTCTTGGGACAGATACGCAGTATTTT	CASSLYRQGLGTDTQYF
-	TRBV9	16	TRBJ1-3	-	TGTGCCAGCAGCGTAGCCTTCGGGGGAAATGGAAACACCATATATTTT	CASSVAFGGNGNTIYF